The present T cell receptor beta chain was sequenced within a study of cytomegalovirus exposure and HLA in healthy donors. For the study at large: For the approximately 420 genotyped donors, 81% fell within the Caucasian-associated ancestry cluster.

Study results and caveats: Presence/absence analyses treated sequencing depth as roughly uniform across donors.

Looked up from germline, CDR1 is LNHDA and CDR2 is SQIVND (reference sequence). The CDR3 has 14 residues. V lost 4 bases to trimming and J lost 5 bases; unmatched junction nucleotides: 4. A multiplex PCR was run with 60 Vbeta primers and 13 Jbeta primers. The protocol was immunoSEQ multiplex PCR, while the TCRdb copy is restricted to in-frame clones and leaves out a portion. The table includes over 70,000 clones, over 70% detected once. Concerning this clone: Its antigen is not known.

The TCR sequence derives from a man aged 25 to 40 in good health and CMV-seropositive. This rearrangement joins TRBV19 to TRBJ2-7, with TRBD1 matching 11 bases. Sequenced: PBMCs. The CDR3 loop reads CASSRDRGFDEQYF. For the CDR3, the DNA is TGTGCCAGTAGTAGGGACAGGGGGTTCGACGAGCAGTACTTC.